A single sample gave rise to the 12 T cell receptor beta chains below, sequenced in a study of blood T cell repertoires in COVID-19. This table comes from immunoSEQ multiplex PCR, and its TCRdb copy is limited to in-frame clones, with some not included. The sample contains 35,000 to 50,000 clones, approximately 80% of which appear only once. The source material was peripheral blood. These receptors were collected from a man aged 60 to 75 in a cohort sampled during active COVID-19.

The rearrangement uses TRBV18 and TRBJ1-1; D remains unclear. The V end lost 0 bases, the J end lost 0 bases, and 5 bases lay between the germline ends. The CDR3 is 14 amino acids. CDR1 is KGHSH and CDR2 is LQKENI in the germline V gene. The CDR3 DNA sequence: TGTGCCAGCTCACCACCGGGCTTGAACACTGAAGCTTTCTTT. Its protein is CASSPPGLNTEAFF.

The chain is built from TRBV15 and TRBJ2-7; a weak D match, TRBD2 (6 bases). This CDR3 is built from 15 residues. V was cut by 2 bases and J by 6 bases, with 17 bases left in between. Germline V lookup: CDR1 LNHNV, CDR2 YYDKDF (reference sequence). The CDR3 sequence is CATSRRDRGKGEQYF. For the CDR3, the DNA is TGTGCCACCAGCAGACGCGACCGGGGGAAAGGCGAGCAGTACTTC.

The V and J genes are TRBV7-2 and TRBJ2-1, with TRBD1 matching 8 bases. The CDR3 has 16 amino acids. J lost 2 bases, V lost 1 base, and 4 bases had no gene match. Germline V CDR1 and CDR2: SGHTA, FQGNSA. In DNA form, the CDR3 reads TGTGCCAGCAGCTTAGTTTGGACAGGGCCCTACAATGAGCAGTTCTTC. Its translation: CASSLVWTGPYNEQFF.

This clone was seen once. V and J are TRBV29-1 and TRBJ1-6, with D possibly matching TRBD1 (5 bases). Per the germline V gene, CDR1 is SQVTM and CDR2 is ANQGSEA. This CDR3 is 14 amino acids long. Trimming shortened V by 5 bases and J by 7 bases, and 15 bases separated the two germline ends. The CDR3 here is CSVLTAGGNSPLHF. The CDR3 DNA follows: TGCAGCGTTCTTACCGCCGGGGGAAATTCACCCCTCCACTTT.

This clone was counted once. The CDR3 region is CASSSLGGGGHQETQYF. The CDR3 coding sequence is TGTGCCAGCAGCTCCCTGGGGGGCGGGGGACACCAAGAGACCCAGTACTTC. The chain uses TRBV7-2 and TRBJ2-5; maybe TRBD2 (7 bases). Germline CDR1 reads SGHTA; CDR2 reads FQGNSA. The CDR3 consists of 17 residues. The V end lost 4 bases, the J end lost 0 bases, and 18 bases lay between the germline ends.

V gene TRBV6-1 combines with J gene TRBJ2-6; D perhaps matches TRBD1 (5 bases). The CDR3 extends over 17 amino acids. CDR1 is MNHNS, CDR2 SASEGT, per germline. Trimming removed 4 bases at V and 1 base at J, with 14 bases between. DNA of the CDR3: TGTGCCAGCAGTGCGGACAAGAGCCGTTCTGGGGCCAACGTCCTGACTTTC. It specifies CASSADKSRSGANVLTF.

The J gene is TRBJ1-2, the V gene TRBV6-1; no clear D. V shed 1 base and J shed 6 bases, with 18 bases lying between them. Germline values: CDR1 MNHNS, CDR2 SASEGT. This CDR3 region has 16 residues. The CDR3 is CASSEGGGNGYDGYTF. CDR3 DNA: TGTGCCAGCAGTGAAGGAGGTGGTAACGGTTATGATGGCTACACCTTC.

This chain connects TRBV24-1 to TRBJ2-7, with TRBD1 matching 7 bases. Germline V gene data show CDR1 as KGHDR and CDR2 as SFDVKD. The CDR3 extends over 11 amino acids. J was trimmed by 3 bases and V by 11 bases; bases with no gene match: 3. CDR3 in DNA: TGTGCCAAGGGACAGCACTACGAGCAGTACTTC. It yields the protein CAKGQHYEQYF.

The chain has TRBV6-5 and TRBJ2-1, with 10 nucleotides matching TRBD2. The CDR3 extends over 15 amino acids. Germline CDR1 reads MNHEY; CDR2 reads SVGAGI. J was trimmed by 2 bases and V by 5 bases; bases with no gene match: 3. The chain's CDR3 is CASSTGLAAYNEQFF. The CDR3 coding sequence is TGTGCCAGCAGTACTGGACTAGCGGCCTACAATGAGCAGTTCTTC.

This clone was detected only once. The chain joins TRBV7-2 to TRBJ2-5; 9 positions agree with TRBD2. Germline CDR1 SGHTA, CDR2 FQGNSA. The CDR3 spans 16 residues. V shed 1 base and J 7 bases; nucleotides not matched to a gene: 10. The DNA for the CDR3 is TGTGCCAGCAGCTTAGTGGGCGGGGGGGCTGGTACGACCCAGTACTTC. Translating it yields CASSLVGGGAGTTQYF.

The chain joins TRBV9 to TRBJ1-1; D perhaps matches TRBD1 (6 bases). The V gene lost 3 bases and the J gene lost 5 bases, with 14 bases spanning the gap. CDR3 length: 14 amino acids. The germline gives CDR1 SGDLS, CDR2 YYNGEE. CDR3 bases: TGTGCCAGCAGCGGGGACCAGGGGCCAACTGAAGCTTTCTTT. Amino acids: CASSGDQGPTEAFF.

As regards this clone: The identical CDR3 is also encoded by other nucleotide sequences in the sample. This chain links TRBV7-3 with TRBJ2-5; perhaps TRBD2 as D (6 bases). Trimming took 2 bases from V and 3 from J, leaving 10 bases between them. Germline assignment: CDR1 SGHTA and CDR2 FQGTGA. The CDR3 length is 14 residues. CDR3 sequence reads: CASSLLGGEETQYF. The CDR3 DNA reads as TGTGCCAGCAGCTTATTGGGCGGGGAAGAGACCCAGTACTTC. Looking up the rest from reference TRBV7-3 and TRBJ2-5 gives the full variable domain: GAGVSQTPSNKVTEKGKYVELRCDPISGHTALYWYRQSLGQGPEFLIYFQGTGAADDSGLPNDRFFAVRPEGSVSTLKIQRTERGDSAVYLCASSLLGGEETQYFGPGTRLLVL.